This T cell receptor (beta chain) originates from a study of neurological immune-mediated disorders (dated by TCRdb to the late 2010s). About the study as a whole: Peripheral blood TCR-beta repertoires from HTLV-I-associated myelopathy (HAM/TSP) patients, multiple sclerosis patients and healthy controls were compared by UMI-based sequencing. Longitudinal samples, technical triplicates and paired sorted CD4+ and CD8+ T-cell subsets, alongside PBMC samples, were included among the approximately 110 TCR-beta libraries. Of the 60 to 70 subjects in the cohort, approximately 15 were HAM/TSP patients, 34 were multiple sclerosis patients, and some 20 were healthy controls.

Healthy controls were blood bank volunteers in Maryland, USA. For the unsorted PBMC libraries, 2 million PBMCs were stored in RNAlater at -80 degrees C until RNA extraction and were used to generate the libraries. Peripheral blood was subjected to Ficoll-Hypaque density gradient centrifugation to isolate PBMCs, which were then cryopreserved in liquid nitrogen. This clonotype was observed many times. There is no known antigen for this receptor. No base-level quality is on record; no much larger clone is a single base apart. From the cysteine through the phenylalanine, the CDR3 covers 14 amino acids. Only the CDR3 portion is preserved as DNA: 42 bases, with reading frame beginning at the first base. The germline V and J ends show losses of 5 bases and 10 bases respectively, and no gene match explains 10 bases of the junction. CDR1 and CDR2 are read off the germline V gene (reference sequence) as DFQATT and SNEGSKA.

Broad study findings and their caveats: Expanded clones from different subjects shared no identical CDR3 amino acid sequences, which suggests that TCR-beta repertoires were private in all groups. TCR clonal expansion was highest in HAM/TSP patients and lowest in MS patients, with MS patients falling below even healthy controls.

cDNA synthesis used template-switch 5'RACE with a primer carrying a 10-nucleotide random unique molecular identifier tagging each TCR transcript. Every sequencing run yielded over 180 million TCR-beta sequences covering 15-18 subjects. Total RNA was extracted with the RNeasy kit. The KAPA Real-time Library Amplification kit was used to amplify TCR-beta VDJ regions with primers for the TCR constant region and the 5'RACE anchor. Sample indexes and Illumina adaptors were added in a first PCR, after which library yield was increased in a second PCR. After Ampure bead purification, the TCR product of roughly 650 bp was size-selected on a 2% E-gel SizeSelection system. Before pooling, library quality was checked on a Bioanalyzer, concentration was measured with Qubit, and libraries were quantified with the Kapa Library Quantification kit. Paired-end 2 x 150 bp sequencing of the libraries was performed on an Illumina HiSeq 2500. To increase sequence diversity, roughly 24-32% phiX was spiked into each library pool. On the study's bioinformatics: The quality-filtered reads were processed with the UMI-based MiGEC pipeline, whose error correction step removed more than 80% of the raw TCR sequences. VDJ genes were aligned to IMGT germline references, and each clonotype was defined by a unique CDR3 amino acid sequence together with V-J genes. Clonal expansion, Shannon diversity and CDR3 relatedness were evaluated with VDJtools (CalcPairwiseDistances, ClusterSamples), while phylogenetic trees were built in CLCbio workbench. Using coefficient-of-variation modelling across technical triplicates, the study counted a clone as expanded if it had at least 8 unique UMIs. TCRdb applied fastp at Q25 and MiXCR to the public reads, then kept only in-frame beta chains. Rows merge per CDR3 protein into single entries with the most common DNA and genes. TCRdb's processing, not the authors', yielded these V and J calls. The sample table contains some 50,000 distinct CDR3 sequences; only one count was recorded for approximately 17% of them. In total, the top ten clones hold roughly 4.4% of the sample.

The sequence joins TRBV20-1 to TRBJ1-6; 8 bases in between match TRBD1. The receptor's source is a man aged 60 to 69 in good health. Source material: PBMCs. The CDR3 protein: CSARPGQGDSPLHF. Here is the DNA: TGCAGTGCTCGACCTGGACAGGGCGACTCACCCCTCCACTTT.